These 6 T cell receptor beta chains share one sample of origin, sequenced in a study of blood T cell repertoires in COVID-19. The data were produced by immunoSEQ multiplex PCR, yet TCRdb's version contains in-frame clones alone and is incomplete. This repertoire shows 60,000 to 85,000 clones, approximately 80% found once; its top ten account for about 12%. The source material was peripheral blood. Receptors were obtained from a human donor in a cohort sampled during active COVID-19.

The CDR3 DNA is TGTGCCAGCAGTCCAGGTCCACGGACAGGCTTCATCTATGGCTACACCTTC. This sequence encodes CASSPGPRTGFIYGYTF. The genes are TRBV25-1 and TRBJ1-2, with TRBD1 matching 7 bases. V shed 5 bases, J shed 4 bases, and the junction held 16 bases outside the gene matches. The germline V gene has CDR1 MGHDK and CDR2 SYGVNS. The CDR3 runs 17 residues.

This chain connects TRBV29-1 to TRBJ2-2, with D tentatively TRBD2 (6 bases). Trimming stripped 3 bases from V and 1 base from J, with 12 bases between. The germline V gene has CDR1 SQVTM and CDR2 ANQGSEA. The CDR3 contains 15 residues. CDR3 sequence reads: CSVEGFGGNTGELFF. CDR3 bases: TGCAGCGTTGAGGGTTTCGGGGGGAACACCGGGGAGCTGTTTTTT.

J is TRBJ1-1 and V is TRBV5-1; D unclear. The CDR3 extends over 13 amino acids. Germline CDR1 reads SGHRS; CDR2 reads YFSETQ. V lost 4 bases, J lost 0 bases, and 7 bases lay in between. CDR3 residues: CASSITVNTEAFF. The CDR3 DNA sequence: TGCGCCAGCAGCATAACAGTGAACACTGAAGCTTTCTTT.

The J gene is TRBJ2-7, the V gene TRBV4-3, with D unresolved. CDR1 is LGHNA and CDR2 is YSLEER in the germline V gene. CDR3 size: 15 residues. The V end lost 0 bases, the J end lost 2 bases, and 11 bases lay between the germline ends. This CDR3 reads CASSQDYTQTYEQYF. CDR3 DNA: TGCGCCAGCAGCCAAGATTACACACAGACCTACGAGCAGTACTTC.

This clone was observed once. V usage is TRBV19 and J usage is TRBJ1-2; 10 bases map to TRBD1. The germline V gene encodes CDR1 LNHDA and CDR2 SQIVND (reference sequence). V shed 10 bases and J 2 bases; nucleotides not matched to a gene: 1. The CDR3 contains 12 residues. The CDR3 is CATGQGNYGYTF. DNA for the CDR3: TGTGCCACGGGACAGGGGAACTATGGCTACACCTTC.

This clone was detected only a few times. The chain recombines TRBV5-1 with TRBJ2-1; TRBD1 might be the D (6 bases). CDR3 length: 15 residues. Germline CDR1 SGHRS, CDR2 YFSETQ. V was cut by 4 bases and J by 0 bases, with 11 bases left in between. CDR3 in amino acids: CASSTTTGSYNEQFF. In nucleotides, the CDR3 is TGCGCCAGCAGCACCACGACAGGCTCCTACAATGAGCAGTTCTTC. The full variable domain, completed using reference TRBV5-1 and TRBJ2-1, is KAGVTQTPRYLIKTRGQQVTLSCSPISGHRSVSWYQQTPGQGLQFLFEYFSETQRNKGNFPGRFSGRQFSNSRSEMNVSTLELGDSALYLCASSTTTGSYNEQFFGPGTRLTVL.